The 24 T cell receptor beta chains reported below all come from one sample, sequenced in a study of blood T cell repertoires in COVID-19. The method was immunoSEQ multiplex PCR; TCRdb's version includes in-frame clones alone and lacks a portion of them. Altogether approximately 250,000 clones are present, 65% to 90% being singletons, with the ten largest covering 5.1%. Sequencing was carried out using peripheral blood. Source of these receptors: a man in his forties or fifties with COVID-19, enrolled during active disease.

The chain combines TRBV3-1 (or the pseudogene TRBV3-2) with TRBJ2-7; TRBD1 matches 8 bases. CDR3 length equals 14 residues. Looked up from germline, CDR1 is LGHDT and CDR2 is YNNKEL (reference sequence). The V and J ends lost 3 bases and 4 bases, in that order; junction bases with no gene match: 5. The CDR3 spells CASSHGQGPYEQYF. In nucleotides, the CDR3 is TGTGCCAGCAGCCACGGACAGGGCCCTTACGAGCAGTACTTC.

This clone was counted a few times. The chain is built from TRBV27 and TRBJ1-5, with 9 bases that match TRBD1. J gave up 1 base and V 0 bases, and 4 bases lay outside the gene matches. This CDR3 is built from 17 residues. In germline, CDR1 is MNHEY, CDR2 SMNVEV (reference sequence). The CDR3 region is CASSLSWTGASNQPQHF. The DNA for the CDR3 is TGTGCCAGCAGTTTATCGTGGACAGGGGCAAGCAATCAGCCCCAGCATTTT.

This chain connects TRBV18 to TRBJ1-5, with TRBD1 matching 11 bases. V shed 6 bases, J shed 10 bases, and the junction held 11 bases outside the gene matches. This CDR3 is 15 amino acids long. The germline gives CDR1 KGHSH, CDR2 LQKENI. The CDR3 coding sequence is TGTGCCAGCTCCCAAAAAGGGGACAGGGGGGTCCCCCAGCATTTT. Residues: CASSQKGDRGVPQHF. Full variable domain (rest looked up from reference TRBV18 and TRBJ1-5): NAGVMQNPRHLVRRRGQEARLRCSPMKGHSHVYWYRQLPEEGLKFMVYLQKENIIDESGMPKERFSAEFPKEGPSILRIQQVVRGDSAAYFCASSQKGDRGVPQHFGDGTRLSIL.

The rearrangement uses TRBV6-6 and TRBJ1-2; 8 nucleotides agree with TRBD1. CDR1 is MNHNY and CDR2 is SVGAGI in the germline V gene (reference sequence). The trim removed 5 bases at V and 4 bases at J, leaving 6 bases unmatched. The CDR3 runs to 14 residues. For the CDR3, the DNA is TGTGCCAGCAGTAGTGGACAGGGCATCTATGGCTACACCTTC. Protein sequence: CASSSGQGIYGYTF.

V gene TRBV28 combines with J gene TRBJ1-6, with a tentative D call TRBD1 (5 bases). V lost 10 bases to trimming and J lost 9 bases, with 13 bases between them. This CDR3 contains 12 residues. Per germline, CDR1 MDHEN and CDR2 SYDVKM. The CDR3 nucleotides read TGTGCCATTGGCGGAAGGGGTTCACCCCTCCACTTT. This codes for CAIGGRGSPLHF.

This rearrangement joins TRBV5-1 to TRBJ2-5; D possibly corresponds to TRBD1 (6 bases). The V gene's germline CDR1 is SGHRS and CDR2 YFSETQ. V shed 4 bases and J shed 3 bases, with 13 bases lying between them. CDR3 size: 14 residues. CDR3 loop: CASSRGHIEETQYF. Written as DNA, the CDR3 is TGCGCCAGCAGCAGGGGACATATAGAAGAGACCCAGTACTTC.

The rearrangement links TRBV10-3 to TRBJ2-2, with a possible D match to TRBD1 (8 bases). Trimming removed 8 bases at V and 0 bases at J, with 16 bases between. Germline V gives CDR1 ENHRY, CDR2 SYGVKD. The CDR3 sequence is 16 residues long. The chain's CDR3 is CAIGRAGGSNTGELFF. CDR3 in DNA: TGTGCCATCGGGAGGGCAGGGGGCTCGAACACCGGGGAGCTGTTTTTT.

The gene calls are TRBV30 and TRBJ1-5; D is perhaps TRBD1 (6 bases). Per germline, CDR1 GTSNPN and CDR2 SVGIG (reference sequence). This CDR3 comprises 12 residues. V was trimmed by 4 bases and J by 9 bases, leaving 13 bases between them. CDR3 residues: CAWNREGGPQHF. As DNA, the CDR3 is TGTGCCTGGAACAGGGAGGGAGGGCCCCAGCATTTT.

This clone appeared a single time. The V call is TRBV10-3, the J call TRBJ1-4, with a tentative D call TRBD1 (6 bases). Germline V gene data show CDR1 as ENHRY and CDR2 as SYGVKD. V dropped 3 bases and J dropped 5 bases, with 10 bases sitting between them. The CDR3 totals 14 residues. The CDR3 DNA reads TGTGCCATCAGTGAAACCAGGGGAAATGAAAAACTGTTTTTT. Translating it yields CAISETRGNEKLFF.

The chain is built from TRBV5-1 and TRBJ1-3; 8 positions match TRBD1. The germline gives CDR1 SGHRS, CDR2 YFSETQ. V was pared by 4 bases and J by 2 bases, with 2 bases of the junction left unmatched. The CDR3 spans 14 residues. The DNA for the CDR3 is TGCGCCAGCAGCCGGACAGGGACTGGAAACACCATATATTTT. It specifies CASSRTGTGNTIYF. Full variable domain (remainder filled in from reference TRBV5-1 and TRBJ1-3): KAGVTQTPRYLIKTRGQQVTLSCSPISGHRSVSWYQQTPGQGLQFLFEYFSETQRNKGNFPGRFSGRQFSNSRSEMNVSTLELGDSALYLCASSRTGTGNTIYFGEGSWLTVV.

This chain connects TRBV5-1 to TRBJ2-7, with TRBD2 as a possible D gene (5 bases). The CDR3 runs to 14 residues. V shed 3 bases and J shed 5 bases, with 15 bases lying between them. Germline lookup yields CDR1 SGHRS and CDR2 YFSETQ. CDR3 sequence reads: CASSSGLAGHEQYF. The CDR3 coding sequence is TGCGCCAGCAGCTCTGGGCTAGCAGGTCACGAGCAGTACTTC.

This clone was seen only once. The genes are TRBV4-1 and TRBJ2-1; TRBD2 aligns across 9 bases. Trimming at V came to 4 bases and at J to 0 bases, leaving 4 bases not matched to a gene. CDR1 MGHRA and CDR2 YSYEKL come from the germline V gene. The CDR3 length is 16 residues. The CDR3 reads CASSRSGGSSYNEQFF. CDR3 nucleotides: TGCGCCAGCAGCCGCAGCGGGGGGAGCTCCTACAATGAGCAGTTCTTC.

The V gene is TRBV27, the J gene TRBJ2-7; 12 bases are shared with TRBD2. With V trimmed by 3 bases and J by 2 bases, 8 bases remained unmatched. CDR3 length: 17 residues. Germline loops: CDR1 MNHEY, CDR2 SMNVEV (reference sequence). CDR3 nucleotide sequence: TGTGCCAGCAGTTTCCTTTCCCGGACTAGCGGGGCCTACGAGCAGTACTTC. Translation: CASSFLSRTSGAYEQYF.

In DNA form, the CDR3 reads TGTGCCTGGCAACCTCAGACGGGTGGTTCACCCCTCCACTTT. Residues: CAWQPQTGGSPLHF. The chain carries TRBV30 and TRBJ1-6; D ambiguous. The ends were cut back, 5 bases at V and 9 bases at J, with 17 bases in the middle. Germline CDR1 reads GTSNPN; CDR2 reads SVGIG (reference sequence). CDR3 length equals 14 residues. The full variable domain, its missing parts supplied by reference TRBV30 and TRBJ1-6, is SQTIHQWPATLVQPVGSPLSLECTVEGTSNPNLYWYRQAAGRGLQLLFYSVGIGQISSEVPQNLSASRPQDRQFILSSKKLLLSDSGFYLCAWQPQTGGSPLHFGNGTRLTVT.

This chain links TRBV6-6 with TRBJ2-5, with D unresolved. Trimming took off 2 bases at V and 6 bases at J, with 7 bases between the two ends. CDR1 is MNHNY and CDR2 is SVGAGI in the germline V gene (reference sequence). The CDR3 runs 12 residues. The CDR3 sequence is CASSYVQKTQYF. The CDR3 bases are TGTGCCAGCAGTTACGTACAAAAGACCCAGTACTTC.

The chain joins TRBV7-8 to TRBJ1-6, with a possible D match to TRBD1 (5 bases). In germline, CDR1 is SGHVS, CDR2 FQNEAQ. V lost 4 bases and J 0 bases, leaving 13 bases between the germline ends. This CDR3 is built from 17 residues. For the CDR3, the DNA is TGTGCCAGCAGCTCCGGACACCAGAGCTCCTATAATTCACCCCTCCACTTT. It yields the protein CASSSGHQSSYNSPLHF.

The chain combines TRBV28 with TRBJ1-1, with D hard to call. The CDR3 is 15 residues long. The V end was cut by 4 bases, the J end by 5 bases, with 17 bases between. From germline, CDR1 is MDHEN and CDR2 SYDVKM. The CDR3 nucleotides read TGTGCCAGCAGTTCATATATGGACGGACTAACTGAAGCTTTCTTT. Encoded protein: CASSSYMDGLTEAFF.

This clone was observed once. J is TRBJ2-5 and V is TRBV5-1; D is perhaps TRBD1 (5 bases). Germline-derived CDR1 and CDR2 are SGHRS and YFSETQ. The V end lost 1 base, the J end lost 2 bases, and 9 bases lay between the germline ends. This CDR3 is 14 amino acids long. The CDR3 loop is CASSLQGIQETQYF. For the CDR3, the DNA is TGCGCCAGCAGCTTGCAGGGAATTCAAGAGACCCAGTACTTC.

This clone has at least ten counts. The chain is built from TRBV6-5 and TRBJ1-2, with D possibly being TRBD1 (6 bases). This CDR3 is 16 amino acids long. The V and J ends lost 0 bases and 8 bases respectively, with 19 bases between them. Germline V gene lookup returns CDR1 MNHEY and CDR2 SVGAGI. CDR3 bases: TGTGCCAGCAGTTACTCCATAGCAGGGGCCCTATGGGGCTACACCTTC. It is translated as CASSYSIAGALWGYTF.

The chain couples TRBV10-3 to TRBJ1-5; TRBD1 matches at 7 bases. Trimming took 2 bases from V and 4 from J; bases not matched to a gene: 5. CDR1 ENHRY and CDR2 SYGVKD come from the germline V gene. The CDR3 runs to 15 residues. The CDR3 sequence is CAISEVRDRNQPQHF. CDR3 nucleotides: TGTGCCATCAGTGAGGTCCGGGACAGAAATCAGCCCCAGCATTTT.

This chain joins TRBV18 and TRBJ1-2; TRBD1 might be the D (5 bases). Trimming stripped 3 bases from V and 2 bases from J, with 16 bases between. Germline V lookup: CDR1 KGHSH, CDR2 LQKENI. This CDR3 contains 16 residues. The CDR3 loop reads CASSPPVWTTNYGYTF. CDR3 DNA: TGTGCCAGCTCACCCCCCGTTTGGACAACAAACTATGGCTACACCTTC.

V is TRBV11-2 and J is TRBJ1-2; D may be TRBD1 (6 bases). The germline CDR1 and CDR2 sequences are SGHAT and FQNNGV. The CDR3 extends over 15 amino acids. V lost 1 base and J 3 bases, leaving 12 bases between the germline ends. The CDR3 reads CASSLGEGGYYGYTF. The CDR3 DNA follows: TGTGCCAGCAGCTTAGGGGAGGGGGGTTACTATGGCTACACCTTC.

This chain links TRBV6-5 with TRBJ1-1; 9 positions match TRBD1. The CDR3 contains 14 residues. Germline-derived CDR1 and CDR2 are MNHEY and SVGAGI. Trimming cost V 10 bases and J 1 base; bases outside gene matches: 7. The DNA for the CDR3 is TGTGCCACCTTTACAGGGGGCCGGAACACTGAAGCTTTCTTT. The encoded protein is CATFTGGRNTEAFF.

The chain links TRBV6-5 to TRBJ2-7; D is uncertain. CDR1 and CDR2 (germline): MNHEY, SVGAGI. V lost 7 bases to trimming and J lost 4 bases, with 14 bases between them. The CDR3 totals 13 residues. CDR3: CASNELWSYEQYF. The CDR3, as DNA: TGTGCCAGCAACGAGCTTTGGTCTTACGAGCAGTACTTC.